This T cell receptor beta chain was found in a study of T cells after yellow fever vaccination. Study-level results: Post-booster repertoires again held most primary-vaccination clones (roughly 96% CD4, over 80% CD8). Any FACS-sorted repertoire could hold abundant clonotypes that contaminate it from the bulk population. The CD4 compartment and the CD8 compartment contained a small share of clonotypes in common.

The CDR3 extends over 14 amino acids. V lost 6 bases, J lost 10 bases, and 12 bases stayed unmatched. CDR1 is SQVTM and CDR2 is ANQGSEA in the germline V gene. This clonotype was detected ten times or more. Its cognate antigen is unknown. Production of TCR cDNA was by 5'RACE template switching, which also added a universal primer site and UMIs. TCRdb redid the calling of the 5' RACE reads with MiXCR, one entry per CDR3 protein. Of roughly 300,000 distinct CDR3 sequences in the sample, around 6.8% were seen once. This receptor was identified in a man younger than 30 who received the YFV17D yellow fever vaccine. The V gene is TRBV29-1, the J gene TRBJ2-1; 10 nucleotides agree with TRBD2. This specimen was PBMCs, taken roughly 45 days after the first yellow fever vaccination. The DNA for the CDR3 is TGCAGCGTGGTACTGGGAAGCGGGGGGGCCGAGCAGTTCTTC. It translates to CSVVLGSGGAEQFF.